The 9 T cell receptor beta chains below were found in one sample sequenced in a study of T cell changes during pregnancy in multiple sclerosis. TCRdb's copy holds only in-frame clones and misses some; the assay was immunoSEQ multiplex PCR. This table holds about 96,000 clones, around 94% found once. Here the sequenced sample was peripheral blood, taken in the first trimester of pregnancy. These receptors were obtained from a female donor with multiple sclerosis, enrolled in a pregnancy study.

The rearrangement uses TRBV29-1 and TRBJ2-3; 9 nucleotides agree with TRBD2. The V gene end was trimmed by 4 bases and the J gene end by 2 bases; junction bases not matched to a gene: 1. Germline-derived CDR1 and CDR2 are SQVTM and ANQGSEA. The CDR3 is 13 amino acids. CDR3 region: CSVGTSDTDTQYF. The CDR3 DNA follows: TGCAGCGTTGGGACTAGCGACACAGATACGCAGTATTTT.

This chain uses TRBV6-1 with TRBJ1-5; unclear D gene. CDR1 and CDR2 from the germline V gene are MNHNS and SASEGT. Trimming shortened V by 1 base and J by 5 bases, and 15 bases separated the two germline ends. CDR3 size: 16 residues. CDR3: CASSEVGRARDQPQHF. The CDR3 DNA follows: TGTGCCAGCAGTGAAGTAGGGAGGGCTAGGGATCAGCCCCAGCATTTT.

The CDR3 sequence is CASSEEEGGVNEQFF. CDR3 DNA sequence: TGTGCCAGCAGTGAAGAGGAGGGAGGGGTAAATGAGCAGTTCTTC. The chain couples TRBV6-1 to TRBJ2-1; 7 bases line up with TRBD2. Germline V gene data show CDR1 as MNHNS and CDR2 as SASEGT. V lost 1 base to trimming and J lost 7 bases; unmatched junction nucleotides: 7. This CDR3 contains 15 residues.

The genes are TRBV7-8 and TRBJ2-5, with D possibly being TRBD2 (5 bases). The CDR3 is 16 residues long. The germline CDR1 and CDR2 sequences are SGHVS and FQNEAQ. V was clipped by 4 bases and J by 5 bases, with 20 bases between them. The CDR3 sequence is CASSYEPGRGIETQYF. In DNA, the CDR3 is TGTGCCAGCAGCTACGAGCCGGGAAGAGGAATCGAGACCCAGTACTTC.

This chain joins TRBV7-8 and TRBJ2-5, with TRBD2 identical over 13 bases. CDR1 and CDR2 from the germline V gene are SGHVS and FQNEAQ. V was clipped by 5 bases and J by 5 bases; unmatched bases: 14. This CDR3 spans 18 amino acids. The CDR3 reads CASSPGQLAGGPRETQYF. CDR3 DNA sequence: TGTGCCAGCAGCCCTGGGCAACTAGCGGGAGGGCCGAGGGAGACCCAGTACTTC.

V gene TRBV5-1 combines with J gene TRBJ2-2; TRBD1 matches 7 bases. The CDR3 has 14 residues. V lost 6 bases, J lost 2 bases, and 4 bases stayed unmatched. Germline V lookup: CDR1 SGHRS, CDR2 YFSETQ. The DNA for the CDR3 is TGCGCCAGCACTGGACAGGTCAACACCGGGGAGCTGTTTTTT. Its translation is CASTGQVNTGELFF.

The chain recombines TRBV19 with TRBJ2-5; D remains ambiguous. Between the trimmed V and J ends, which lost 2 bases and 0 bases, there was a span of 10 bases. CDR1 LNHDA and CDR2 SQIVND come from the germline V gene (reference sequence). The CDR3 covers 15 residues. The CDR3 DNA reads as TGTGCCAGTAGTATAAGCCTCAATAACCAAGAGACCCAGTACTTC. Amino acid sequence: CASSISLNNQETQYF.

The chain links TRBV5-6 to TRBJ2-7; 11 bases map to TRBD2. CDR3 length: 14 amino acids. The V segment lost 3 bases and the J segment 4 bases; nucleotides outside the gene matches: 3. Germline lookup yields CDR1 SGHDT and CDR2 YYEEEE. This chain's CDR3 is CASSWIAGGYEQYF. CDR3 bases: TGTGCCAGCAGCTGGATAGCGGGAGGGTACGAGCAGTACTTC.

This chain joins TRBV5-4 and TRBJ2-7; 7 positions agree with TRBD1. Germline lookup yields CDR1 SGHNT and CDR2 YYREEE (reference sequence). The length of the CDR3 is 15 residues. With V trimmed by 0 bases and J by 0 bases, 3 bases remained unmatched. The CDR3 DNA reads TGTGCCAGCAGCTTGGGAACAGGGGCCTCCTACGAGCAGTACTTC. Its translation is CASSLGTGASYEQYF.